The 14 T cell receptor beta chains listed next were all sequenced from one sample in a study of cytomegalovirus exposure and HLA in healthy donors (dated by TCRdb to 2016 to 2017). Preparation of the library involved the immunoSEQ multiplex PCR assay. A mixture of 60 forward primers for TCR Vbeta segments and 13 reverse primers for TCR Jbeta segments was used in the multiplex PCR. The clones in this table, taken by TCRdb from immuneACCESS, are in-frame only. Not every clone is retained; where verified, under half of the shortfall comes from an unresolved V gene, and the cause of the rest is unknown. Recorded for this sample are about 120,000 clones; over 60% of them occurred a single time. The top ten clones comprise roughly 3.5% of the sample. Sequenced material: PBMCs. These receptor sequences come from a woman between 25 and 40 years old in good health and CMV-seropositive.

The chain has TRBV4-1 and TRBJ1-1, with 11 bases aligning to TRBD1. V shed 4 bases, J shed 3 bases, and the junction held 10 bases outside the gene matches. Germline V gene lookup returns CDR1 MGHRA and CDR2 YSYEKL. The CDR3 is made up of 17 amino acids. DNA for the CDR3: TGCGCCAGCAGCCCTGGAAGGTGGGGACAGGGGGACACTGAAGCTTTCTTT. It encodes CASSPGRWGQGDTEAFF.

The CDR3 DNA is TGTGCCAGCAGCCTTAGCGGGACCCCTCAAGAGACCCAGTACTTC. Its protein is CASSLSGTPQETQYF. The chain employs TRBV7-3 and TRBJ2-5, with 8 bases that match TRBD2. V gave up 5 bases and J gave up 2 bases; unmatched junction bases: 7. CDR1 and CDR2 (germline): SGHTA, FQGTGA. CDR3 length: 15 residues.

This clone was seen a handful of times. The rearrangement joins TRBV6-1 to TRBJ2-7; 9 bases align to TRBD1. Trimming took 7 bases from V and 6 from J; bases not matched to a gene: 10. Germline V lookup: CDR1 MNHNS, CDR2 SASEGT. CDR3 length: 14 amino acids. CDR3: CASTLDRGKREQYF. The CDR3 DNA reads TGTGCCAGCACCCTCGACAGGGGGAAACGCGAGCAGTACTTC.

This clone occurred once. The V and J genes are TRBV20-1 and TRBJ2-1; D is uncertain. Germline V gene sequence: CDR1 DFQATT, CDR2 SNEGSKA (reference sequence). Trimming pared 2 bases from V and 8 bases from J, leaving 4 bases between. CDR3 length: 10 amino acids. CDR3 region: CSARPYEQFF. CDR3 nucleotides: TGCAGTGCTAGACCGTATGAGCAGTTCTTC.

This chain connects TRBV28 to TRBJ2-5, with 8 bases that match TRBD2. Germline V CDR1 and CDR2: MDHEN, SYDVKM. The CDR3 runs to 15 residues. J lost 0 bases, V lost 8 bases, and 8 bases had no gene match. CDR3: CASREPGLDQETQYF. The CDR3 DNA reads TGTGCCAGCCGGGAACCGGGACTAGACCAAGAGACCCAGTACTTC. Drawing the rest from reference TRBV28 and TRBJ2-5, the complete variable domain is DVKVTQSSRYLVKRTGEKVFLECVQDMDHENMFWYRQDPGLGLRLIYFSYDVKMKEKGDIPEGYSVSREKKERFSLILESASTNQTSMYLCASREPGLDQETQYFGPGTRLLVL.

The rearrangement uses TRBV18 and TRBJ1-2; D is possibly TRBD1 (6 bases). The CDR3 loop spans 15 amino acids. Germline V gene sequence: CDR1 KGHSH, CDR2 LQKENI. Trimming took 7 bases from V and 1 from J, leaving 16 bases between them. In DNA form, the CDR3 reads TGTGCCAGCTGGCCTGGACAGAAAAATAACTATGGCTACACCTTC. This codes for CASWPGQKNNYGYTF.

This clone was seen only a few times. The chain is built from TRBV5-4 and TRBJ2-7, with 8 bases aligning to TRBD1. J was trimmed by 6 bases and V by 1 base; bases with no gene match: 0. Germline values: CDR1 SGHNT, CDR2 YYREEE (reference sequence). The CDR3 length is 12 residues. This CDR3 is CASSLTGGEQYF. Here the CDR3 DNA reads TGTGCCAGCAGCTTGACAGGGGGCGAGCAGTACTTC.

In DNA form, the CDR3 reads TGTGCCAGCAGCGTAGGACATGGGGCTATCGATGGCTACACCTTC. It translates to CASSVGHGAIDGYTF. The V and J genes are TRBV7-9 and TRBJ1-2; tentative D call: TRBD1 (5 bases). V was shortened by 5 bases and J by 6 bases, with 19 bases between the two germline ends. Germline assignment: CDR1 SEHNR and CDR2 FQNEAQ (reference sequence). The CDR3 is made up of 15 amino acids.

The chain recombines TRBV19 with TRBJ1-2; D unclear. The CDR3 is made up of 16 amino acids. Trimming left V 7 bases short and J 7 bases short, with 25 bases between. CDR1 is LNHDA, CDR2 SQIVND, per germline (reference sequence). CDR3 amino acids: CASNRVGEYPPAGYTF. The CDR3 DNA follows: TGTGCCAGTAATCGAGTTGGGGAGTACCCTCCAGCTGGCTACACCTTC. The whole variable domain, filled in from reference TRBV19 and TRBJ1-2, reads DGGITQSPKYLFRKEGQNVTLSCEQNLNHDAMYWYRQDPGQGLRLIYYSQIVNDFQKGDIAEGYSVSREKKESFPLTVTSAQKNPTAFYLCASNRVGEYPPAGYTFGSGTRLTVV.

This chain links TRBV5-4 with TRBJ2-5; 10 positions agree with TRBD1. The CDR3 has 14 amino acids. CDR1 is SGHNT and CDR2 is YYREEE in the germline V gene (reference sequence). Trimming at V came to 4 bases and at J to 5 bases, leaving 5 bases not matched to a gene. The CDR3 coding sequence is TGTGCCAGCAGCCTGACAGGGGGCGTGGAGACCCAGTACTTC. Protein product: CASSLTGGVETQYF.

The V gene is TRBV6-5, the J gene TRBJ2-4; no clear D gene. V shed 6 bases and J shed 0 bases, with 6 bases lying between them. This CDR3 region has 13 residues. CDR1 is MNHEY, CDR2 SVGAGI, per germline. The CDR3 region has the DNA TGTGCCAGCAGGGAGTTAGCCAAAAACATTCAGTACTTC. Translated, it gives CASRELAKNIQYF.

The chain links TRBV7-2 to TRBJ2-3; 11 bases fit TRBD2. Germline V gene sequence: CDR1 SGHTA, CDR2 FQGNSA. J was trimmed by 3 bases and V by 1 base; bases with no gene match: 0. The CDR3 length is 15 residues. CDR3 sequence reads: CASSLVAGGTDTQYF. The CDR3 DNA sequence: TGTGCCAGCAGCTTAGTAGCGGGGGGGACAGATACGCAGTATTTT.

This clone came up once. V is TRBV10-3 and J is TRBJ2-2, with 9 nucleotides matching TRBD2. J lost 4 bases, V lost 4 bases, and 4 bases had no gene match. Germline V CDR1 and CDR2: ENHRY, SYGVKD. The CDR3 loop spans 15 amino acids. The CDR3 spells CAISVGGGATGELFF. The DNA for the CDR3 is TGTGCCATCAGTGTGGGCGGGGGGGCCACCGGGGAGCTGTTTTTT.

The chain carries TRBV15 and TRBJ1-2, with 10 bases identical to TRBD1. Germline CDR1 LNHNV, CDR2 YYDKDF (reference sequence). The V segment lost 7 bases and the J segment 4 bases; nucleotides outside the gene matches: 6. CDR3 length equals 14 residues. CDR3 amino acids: CATNRDRGFYGYTF. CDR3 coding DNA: TGTGCCACCAACCGGGACAGGGGCTTCTATGGCTACACCTTC.